Listed here are 2 T cell receptor beta chains from one sample, sequenced in a study of cytomegalovirus exposure and HLA in healthy donors. The repertoire was sequenced with immunoSEQ multiplex PCR; TCRdb's copy has only in-frame clones and lacks some. Seen here are 250,000 to 300,000 clones, just over 85% observed once, and the top ten hold more than 0.8%. Source material: PBMCs. All receptors come from a young woman in good health and CMV-seronegative.

This chain links TRBV6-1 with TRBJ2-2; weak D call: TRBD2 (7 bases). V dropped 2 bases and J dropped 7 bases, with 11 bases sitting between them. Germline V CDR1 and CDR2: MNHNS, SASEGT. CDR3 length equals 14 residues. The CDR3 reads CASSEQGRDGELFF. The CDR3 DNA reads as TGTGCCAGCAGTGAACAGGGGAGGGACGGGGAGCTGTTTTTT.

The J gene is TRBJ2-3, the V gene TRBV9, with D uncertain. V was cut by 2 bases and J by 1 base, with 5 bases left in between. Germline assignment: CDR1 SGDLS and CDR2 YYNGEE. This CDR3 region has 13 residues. This chain's CDR3 is CASSVLGTDTQYF. As DNA, the CDR3 is TGTGCCAGCAGCGTTTTAGGCACAGATACGCAGTATTTT.